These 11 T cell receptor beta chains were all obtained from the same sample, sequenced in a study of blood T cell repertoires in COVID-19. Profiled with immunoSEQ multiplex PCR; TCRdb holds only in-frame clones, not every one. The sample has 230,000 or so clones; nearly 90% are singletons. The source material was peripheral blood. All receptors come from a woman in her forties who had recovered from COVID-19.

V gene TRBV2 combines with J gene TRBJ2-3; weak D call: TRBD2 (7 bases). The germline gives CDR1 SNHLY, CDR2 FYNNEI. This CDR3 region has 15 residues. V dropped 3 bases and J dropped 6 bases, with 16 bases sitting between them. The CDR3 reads CASSDSEGRGDTQYF. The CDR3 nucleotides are TGTGCCAGCAGTGATTCGGAGGGGAGGGGGGATACGCAGTATTTT.

The DNA of the CDR3 is TGTGCCAGCAGTCAAGTTTCGGGGCAAGAGACCCAGTACTTC. Translation gives CASSQVSGQETQYF. The chain carries TRBV7-9 and TRBJ2-5; perhaps TRBD2 as D (5 bases). Germline V gene data show CDR1 as SEHNR and CDR2 as FQNEAQ (reference sequence). The CDR3 contains 14 residues. Trimming removed 6 bases from V and 2 bases from J, with 13 bases in between.

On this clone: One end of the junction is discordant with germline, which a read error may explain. CDR3 in amino acids: CSTRYRGEQYF. The CDR3 DNA sequence: TGCAGTACTAGGTACCGGGGCGAGCAGTACTTC. The chain uses TRBV20-1 and TRBJ2-7; the D gene is possibly TRBD2 (5 bases). The V gene's germline CDR1 is DFQATT and CDR2 SNEGSKA (reference sequence). The CDR3 has 11 amino acids.

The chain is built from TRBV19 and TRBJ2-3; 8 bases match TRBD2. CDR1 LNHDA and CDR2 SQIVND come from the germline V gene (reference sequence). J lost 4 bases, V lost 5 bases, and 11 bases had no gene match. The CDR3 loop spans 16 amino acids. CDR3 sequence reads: CASSADPGGAADTQYF. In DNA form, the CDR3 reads TGTGCCAGTAGTGCCGACCCCGGGGGGGCAGCAGATACGCAGTATTTT.

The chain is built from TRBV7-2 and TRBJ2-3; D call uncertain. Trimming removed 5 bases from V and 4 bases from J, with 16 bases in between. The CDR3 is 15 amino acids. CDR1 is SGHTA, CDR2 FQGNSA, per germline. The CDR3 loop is CASSHNPPQADTQYF. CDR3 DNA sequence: TGTGCCAGCAGCCACAACCCGCCTCAGGCAGATACGCAGTATTTT.

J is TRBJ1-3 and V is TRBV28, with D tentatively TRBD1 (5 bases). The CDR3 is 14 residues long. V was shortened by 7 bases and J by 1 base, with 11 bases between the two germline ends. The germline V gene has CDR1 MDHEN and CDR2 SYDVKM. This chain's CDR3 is CASTPYRSGNTIYF. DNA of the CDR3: TGTGCCAGCACCCCCTACAGGTCTGGAAACACCATATATTTT.

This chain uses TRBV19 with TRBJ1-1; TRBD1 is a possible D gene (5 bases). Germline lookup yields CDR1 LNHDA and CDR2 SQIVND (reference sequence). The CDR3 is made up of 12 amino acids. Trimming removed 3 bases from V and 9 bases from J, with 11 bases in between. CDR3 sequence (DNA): TGTGCCAGTAGTATCTACCAGGGTAAAGCTTTCTTT. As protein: CASSIYQGKAFF.

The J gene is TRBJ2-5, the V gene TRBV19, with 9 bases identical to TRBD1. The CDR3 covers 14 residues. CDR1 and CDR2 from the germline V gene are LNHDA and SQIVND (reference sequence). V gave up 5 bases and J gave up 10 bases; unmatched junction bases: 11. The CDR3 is CASSPGQGQMGQYF. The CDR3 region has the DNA TGTGCCAGTAGTCCTGGACAGGGGCAGATGGGCCAGTACTTC.

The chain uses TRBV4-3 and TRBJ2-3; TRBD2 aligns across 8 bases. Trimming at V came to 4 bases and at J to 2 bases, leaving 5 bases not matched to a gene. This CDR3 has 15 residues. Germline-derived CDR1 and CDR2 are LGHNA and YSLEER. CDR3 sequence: CASSPQRGLTDTQYF. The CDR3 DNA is TGCGCCAGCAGCCCTCAGCGGGGGCTCACAGATACGCAGTATTTT.

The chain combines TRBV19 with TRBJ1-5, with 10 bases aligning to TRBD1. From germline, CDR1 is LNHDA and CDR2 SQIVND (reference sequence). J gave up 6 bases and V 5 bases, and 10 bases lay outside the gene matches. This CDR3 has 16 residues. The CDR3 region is CASSARQGAAGQPQHF. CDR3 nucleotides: TGTGCCAGTAGTGCAAGACAGGGGGCTGCGGGTCAGCCCCAGCATTTT.

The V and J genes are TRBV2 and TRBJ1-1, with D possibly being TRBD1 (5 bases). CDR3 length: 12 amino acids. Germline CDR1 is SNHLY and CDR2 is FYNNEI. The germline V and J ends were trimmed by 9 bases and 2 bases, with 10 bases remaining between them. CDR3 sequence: CARRGLNTEAFF. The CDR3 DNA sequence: TGTGCCAGAAGGGGATTAAACACTGAAGCTTTCTTT.